This T cell receptor (beta chain) was recovered during a study of blood T cell repertoires in COVID-19 (TCRdb year 2020). In terms of the full investigation: The collaborator samples originated in the United States, Italy and Spain and spanned the acute and convalescent phases of COVID-19. The material from the prospective study consisted of cDNA or gDNA derived from T cells, B-cell-depleted T cells, or PBMCs. Subjects who had been exposed to COVID-19, were actively infected with it, or had recovered from it provided the deeply sampled blood TCRbeta repertoires that made up the dataset. A freely available public database, intended as a resource for researchers studying the immune response to SARS-CoV-2, is where the repertoires were released. The samples were drawn from the first 160 participants of the ongoing ImmuneRACE study and from some 1,300 subjects provided by 6 global collaborators. A de-identified subject ID, COVID-19 status, age in years and sex were almost always included in the sample metadata. HLA class I and class II types, where available, came from metadata supplied by the sample provider rather than from assay-based typing. Results and caveats for the whole study, not just this receptor: How much clinical and demographic metadata was included differed by source and by participant, and the metadata was provided uncurated.

Collaborating institutions collected whole blood in K2EDTA tubes following their own protocols. For TCRbeta analysis, collaborator samples were shipped as frozen whole blood, as isolated PBMCs, or as DNA extracted from either sample type. TCRbeta CDR3 regions were amplified from genomic DNA by means of the immunoSEQ Assay, a bias-controlled multiplex PCR. Per the source publication's procedure: Nucleated cell counts per sample were estimated from amplification of reference gene primers within the assay. To quantify the absolute abundance of each unique TCRbeta CDR3 rearrangement, sequence reads were collapsed and filtered. For each sample, productive Simpson clonality was calculated as the square root of Simpson's diversity index across productive rearrangements. Drawn from immuneACCESS, this table holds only the in-frame rearrangements with V and J called that TCRdb kept. Clones are partly lost; checked studies trace under half to an unresolved V gene and leave the rest unexplained. The DNA gave D and trimming, while V, J and clone size come from that table. In this sample the table shows approximately 240,000 clones, about 83% of which occur a single time. The ten largest clones capture more than 5.5% of the sample.

Unmatched junction bases come to 7, with V trimmed by 3 bases and J by 7 bases. From the germline V gene, CDR1 is SGHTA and CDR2 is FQGTGA. The CDR3, from cysteine to phenylalanine, totals 14 residues. Of all the DNA, just the CDR3 is kept, 42 bases in frame from base 1. On this clone itself: Its antigen remains undetermined. No base quality information exists; no much larger clone differs at one position.

This TCR was sampled from a human donor in a cohort sampled during active COVID-19. The source material was peripheral blood. The V gene is TRBV7-3 and the J gene is TRBJ1-2; 8 of the junction bases match TRBD1. The CDR3 region has the sequence CASSFDRGRLGYTF. The DNA reads as follows: TGTGCCAGCAGCTTTGACAGGGGAAGGCTTGGCTACACCTTC. Full variable domain (CDR3 extended with the reference TRBV7-3 and TRBJ1-2 proteins): GAGVSQTPSNKVTEKGKYVELRCDPISGHTALYWYRQSLGQGPEFLIYFQGTGAADDSGLPNDRFFAVRPEGSVSTLKIQRTERGDSAVYLCASSFDRGRLGYTFGSGTRLTVV.